The clone carrying this TCR beta chain was recorded at least ten times. The data originate from a study of blood T cell repertoires in COVID-19. Across the whole study: Samples taken during acute and convalescent COVID-19 were collected in the United States, Italy and Spain. T cells, B-cell-depleted T cells, or PBMCs supplied cDNA or gDNA.

Original methodology: From reference gene primer amplification, estimates of nucleated cell counts were derived. TCRdb keeps only in-frame clones here, not all; method: immunoSEQ multiplex PCR. V, J and clone size derive from that table, while D and trimming were established from the DNA sequence. The table shows about 260,000 clones, with approximately 90% occurring only once. CDR3 size: 14 residues. Germline CDR1 SGHAT, CDR2 FQNNGV. Trimming left V 4 bases short and J 7 bases short, with 16 bases between. The sequenced material came from peripheral blood. The sequence was obtained from a man aged 18 to 35 with active or convalescent COVID-19. The J gene is TRBJ1-1, the V gene TRBV11-2; D gene unclear. The DNA for the CDR3 is TGTGCCAGCAGCTCCCTCCGACAATTCCATGAAGCTTTCTTT. It codes for CASSSLRQFHEAFF.